This T cell receptor beta chain appears in the sequencing data of a study of OX40 agonist ivuxolimab in advanced cancers. Study information: Of the patients, three showed partial responses, one with hepatocellular carcinoma and two with cutaneous melanoma.

The study, taken as a whole, reports: Normalized expansion of T-cell clones was also low for some nonresponders.

This CDR3 contains 13 residues. The V end was cut by 6 bases, the J end by 3 bases, with 11 bases between. Germline CDR1 is MNHNY and CDR2 is SVGAGI (reference sequence). Of note for this clone: The antigen remains undetermined.

The method was immunoSEQ multiplex PCR; TCRdb's version includes in-frame clones alone and lacks a portion of them. Here the sample spans approximately 46,000 clones, 88% being singletons. The TCR originated in an adult with an advanced solid tumor such as melanoma, head and neck, liver or kidney cancer. The chain carries TRBV6-6 and TRBJ1-1; TRBD1 is a possible D gene (5 bases). The sample here was CD4+ or CD8+ T cells sorted from blood, taken in a trial of the OX40 agonist ivuxolimab. CDR3: CASSAGTDTEAFF. The CDR3 nucleotides are TGTGCCAGCAGCGCCGGGACGGACACTGAAGCTTTCTTT.